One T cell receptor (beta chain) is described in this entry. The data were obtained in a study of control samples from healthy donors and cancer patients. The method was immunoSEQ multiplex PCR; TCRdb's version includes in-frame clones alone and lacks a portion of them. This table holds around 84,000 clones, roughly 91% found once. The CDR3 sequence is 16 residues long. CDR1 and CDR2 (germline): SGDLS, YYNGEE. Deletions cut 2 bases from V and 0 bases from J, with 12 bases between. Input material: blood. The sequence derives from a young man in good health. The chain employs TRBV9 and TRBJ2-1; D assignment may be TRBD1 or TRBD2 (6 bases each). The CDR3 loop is CASSVTGGSSYNEQFF. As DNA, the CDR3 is TGTGCCAGCAGCGTGACCGGGGGCAGCTCCTACAATGAGCAGTTCTTC.